This TCR beta chain was captured by sequencing in a study of T cells in Graves' hyperthyroidism and ophthalmopathy (dated by TCRdb to between 2019 and 2020). Background on the whole study: A discovery cohort of fewer than 110 patients, roughly 45 with Graves' ophthalmopathy and under 60 with stable Graves' hyperthyroidism, was used to find distinguishing TCR V-J signatures. Thyroid tissue and blood T-cell repertoires from several Graves' hyperthyroidism patients were also compared in the study. The paper describes TCR Vbeta CDR3 sequencing of about 140 peripheral blood samples, made up of under 50 ophthalmopathy patients, 70 to 80 hyperthyroidism patients and around 17 progressor patients. The 100 or so discovery patients were randomly split 7:3 into training and test sets. Following sampling, methimazole starting at 30 mg daily was given to hyperthyroidism patients, and high-dose intravenous methylprednisolone was given to ophthalmopathy patients. Prospective prediction of ophthalmopathy was tested in an independent validation cohort consisting of roughly 19 hyperthyroidism patients and around 17 patients who later progressed to ophthalmopathy. Results and caveats for the whole study, not just this receptor: In validation, the model predicted progression to ophthalmopathy with about 71% sensitivity and about 72% specificity, a median of around six months before onset. Most expanded thyroid clonotypes (frequency above 0.001) were also detected in blood, a finding suggesting that blood repertoires may reflect thyroid immune responses. A model built on a 13 V-J signature distinguished ophthalmopathy from stable hyperthyroidism, reaching 85% to 90% sensitivity and under 84% specificity in cross-validation and 80%/75% in testing. No statistical method was used to fix the sample size in advance, and group allocation was not hidden from the investigators.

TCR beta CDR3 regions were amplified from RNA transcripts. The TCR CDR3 was subjected to a first round of RT-PCR using the HTBI primer set and the Qiagen OneStep RT-PCR kit. The libraries were constructed in a second round of multiplex PCR and then size-selected and purified. Paired-end sequencing of the libraries was performed with 100 bp reads on an Illumina HiSeq2000. The study's own analysis went as follows. SOAPnuke was used to process the raw data, throwing out any read that contained adapters or uncalled bases, had a mean Phred below 15, or lacked an exact constant-primer or identifier match. COPE v1.2.5 was used to merge the high-quality paired reads, and each unique nucleotide sequence was defined as a clonotype. MiTCR v1.1 was used to align the clonotypes against IMGT TRBV, TRBD and TRBJ reference segments. The analysis included only V-J combinations with a frequency above 0.0001, which together covered 99.2% of the repertoires. The TCS score was defined as F50 (clonal expansion) divided by E x V (chaos), with BLOSUM62-based TCRdist calculated between CDR3 peptides within each V-J. Welch's t-statistics and random forest reduced 500 to 550 V-J features to some 14, which were used in a naive Bayes classifier (R e1071). The similarity between thyroid and blood repertoires was quantified using the Morisita-Horn index. TCRdb reprocessed the public reads (quality trimming at Q25 with fastp, clone calling with MiXCR) and kept in-frame beta chains. Records with the same CDR3 protein are collapsed into one entry carrying the most frequent genes and DNA. It is TCRdb's table, rather than the study itself, that gives the V and J calls and clone size. This sample is represented by over 500,000 distinct CDR3 sequences; 40% to 55% of them were singletons. About two fifths of the sample is taken by the ten largest.

This clonotype was recorded many times. The clone's antigen remains unknown. Base qualities are not at hand, and no much larger clone is one base apart. Patients with uncontrolled infections, other autoimmune diseases, pregnancy or lactation were excluded. Diagnoses were established on the basis of clinical symptoms, serum thyroxine and TRAb, thyroid ultrasound, and orbital computed tomography. Trizol reagent was used to extract total RNA, and RNA quality was then checked on an Agilent 2100 Bioanalyzer. From a lookup of the germline V gene (reference sequence), CDR1 and CDR2 are DFQATT and SNEGSKA. V and J are trimmed by 5 bases and 5 bases, and the gene matches miss 4 bases of the junction. Reading from cysteine to phenylalanine, the CDR3 counts 14 amino acids. Kept here is only the CDR3 DNA, which spans 42 bases and is read in frame from base 1.

The clonotype comes from an adult woman with Graves' disease, either hyperthyroidism or ophthalmopathy (not recorded which). The V and J segments used are TRBV20-1 and TRBJ2-5, with 14 bases matching TRBD2. Sequenced input: peripheral blood or thyroid tissue (not recorded which). CDR3 sequence: CSAPGLAGVETQYF. Here is the DNA: TGCAGTGCTCCGGGACTAGCGGGAGTGGAGACCCAGTACTTC.